This T cell receptor (beta chain) stems from a study of blood T cell repertoires in COVID-19. Looking at the study overall: COVID-19 samples collected from the United States, Italy and Spain covered acute and convalescent phases. Sources were T cells, B-cell-depleted T cells, or PBMCs; the material itself was cDNA or gDNA.

This clone is a singleton in its sample. Original processing methods: Using reference gene primer amplification, nucleated cell counts were estimated. The assay was immunoSEQ multiplex PCR, and TCRdb's table has in-frame clones only and misses some. Clonal size and the V and J genes are those of that table, whereas D and trimming came from the DNA. The repertoire holds around 450,000 clones, with around 89% as singletons. Sequencing was carried out using peripheral blood. The source of this sequence is a woman in her thirties with acute or convalescent COVID-19.

CDR3 DNA sequence: TGTGCCAGTTCGCGTGGCGAGCAGTACTTC. It specifies CASSRGEQYF. V gene TRBV2 combines with J gene TRBJ2-7; unclear D gene. The CDR3 is made up of 10 amino acids. V lost 9 bases and J 6 bases, leaving 9 bases between the germline ends. CDR1 and CDR2 (germline): SNHLY, FYNNEI.